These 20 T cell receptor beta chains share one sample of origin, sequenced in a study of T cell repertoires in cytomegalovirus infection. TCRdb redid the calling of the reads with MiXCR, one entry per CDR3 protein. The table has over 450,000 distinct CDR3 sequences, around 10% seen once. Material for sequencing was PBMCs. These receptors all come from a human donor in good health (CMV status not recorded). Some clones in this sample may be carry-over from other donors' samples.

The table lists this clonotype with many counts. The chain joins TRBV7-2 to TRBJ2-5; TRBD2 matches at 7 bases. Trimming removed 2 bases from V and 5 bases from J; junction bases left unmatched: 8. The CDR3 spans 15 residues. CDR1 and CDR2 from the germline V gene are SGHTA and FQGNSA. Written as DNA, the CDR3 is TGTGCCAGCAGCTTAAGGGAGGGCCCGTGGGAGACCCAGTACTTC. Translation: CASSLREGPWETQYF.

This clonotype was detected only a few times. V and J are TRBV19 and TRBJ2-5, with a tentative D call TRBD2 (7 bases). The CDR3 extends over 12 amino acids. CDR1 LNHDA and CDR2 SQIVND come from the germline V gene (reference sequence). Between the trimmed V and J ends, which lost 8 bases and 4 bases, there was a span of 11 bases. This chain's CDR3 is CASGGGLETQYF. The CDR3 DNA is TGTGCCAGTGGCGGGGGCTTAGAGACCCAGTACTTC. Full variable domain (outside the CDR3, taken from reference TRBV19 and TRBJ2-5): DGGITQSPKYLFRKEGQNVTLSCEQNLNHDAMYWYRQDPGQGLRLIYYSQIVNDFQKGDIAEGYSVSREKKESFPLTVTSAQKNPTAFYLCASGGGLETQYFGPGTRLLVL.

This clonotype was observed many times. The CDR3 sequence: CASSQFCRQGGGYTF. The CDR3 nucleotides are TGCGCCAGCAGTCAATTTTGTCGACAGGGTGGTGGCTACACCTTC. The rearrangement joins TRBV23-1 to TRBJ1-2; 7 bases fit TRBD1. TRBV23-1 is classed as an ORF, of uncertain function. This CDR3 region has 15 residues. V shed 1 base and J 7 bases; nucleotides not matched to a gene: 9.

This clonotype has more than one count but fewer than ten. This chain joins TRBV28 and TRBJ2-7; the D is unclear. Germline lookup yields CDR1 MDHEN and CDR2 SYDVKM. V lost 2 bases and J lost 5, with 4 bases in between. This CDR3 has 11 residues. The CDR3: CASSLQHEQYF. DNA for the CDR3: TGTGCCAGCAGTTTACAGCACGAGCAGTACTTC.

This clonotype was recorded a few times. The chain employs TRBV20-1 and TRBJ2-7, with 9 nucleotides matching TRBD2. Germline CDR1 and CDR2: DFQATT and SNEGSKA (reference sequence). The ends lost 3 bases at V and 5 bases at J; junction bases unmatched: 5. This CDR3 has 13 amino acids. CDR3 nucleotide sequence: TGCAGTGCTAGGGGACTAGCTTTCGACGAGCAGTACTTC. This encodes CSARGLAFDEQYF.

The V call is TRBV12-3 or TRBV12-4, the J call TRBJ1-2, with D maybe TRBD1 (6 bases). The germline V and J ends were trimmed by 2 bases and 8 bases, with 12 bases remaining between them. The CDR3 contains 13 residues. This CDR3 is CASSLMGAEGYTF. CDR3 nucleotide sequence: TGTGCCAGCAGTTTAATGGGGGCAGAAGGCTACACCTTC.

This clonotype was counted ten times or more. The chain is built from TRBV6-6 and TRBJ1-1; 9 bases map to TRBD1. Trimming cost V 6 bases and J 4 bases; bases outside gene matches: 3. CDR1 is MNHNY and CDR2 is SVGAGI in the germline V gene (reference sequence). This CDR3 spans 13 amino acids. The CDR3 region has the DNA TGTGCCAGCAGCCGGGGACAGGGCACTGAAGCTTTCTTT. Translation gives CASSRGQGTEAFF.

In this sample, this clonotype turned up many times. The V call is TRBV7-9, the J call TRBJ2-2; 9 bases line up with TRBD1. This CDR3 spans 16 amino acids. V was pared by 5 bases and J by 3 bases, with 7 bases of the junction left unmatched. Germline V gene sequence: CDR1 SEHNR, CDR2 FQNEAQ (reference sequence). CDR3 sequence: CASSDRDRAYTGELFF. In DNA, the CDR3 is TGTGCCAGCAGCGACCGGGACAGGGCTTACACCGGGGAGCTGTTTTTT.

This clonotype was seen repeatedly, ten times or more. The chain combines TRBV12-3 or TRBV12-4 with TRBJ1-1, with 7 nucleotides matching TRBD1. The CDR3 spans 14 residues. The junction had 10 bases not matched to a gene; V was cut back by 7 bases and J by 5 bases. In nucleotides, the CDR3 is TGTGCCAGCACCTTCCAGGGGGGAGATACTGAAGCTTTCTTT. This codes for CASTFQGGDTEAFF.

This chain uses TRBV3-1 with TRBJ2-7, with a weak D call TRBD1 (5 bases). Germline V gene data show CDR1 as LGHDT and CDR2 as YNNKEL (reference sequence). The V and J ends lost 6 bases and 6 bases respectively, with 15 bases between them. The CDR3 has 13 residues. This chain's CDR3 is CASSRSRASEQYF. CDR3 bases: TGTGCCAGCAGTCGTAGCAGGGCCTCCGAGCAGTACTTC.

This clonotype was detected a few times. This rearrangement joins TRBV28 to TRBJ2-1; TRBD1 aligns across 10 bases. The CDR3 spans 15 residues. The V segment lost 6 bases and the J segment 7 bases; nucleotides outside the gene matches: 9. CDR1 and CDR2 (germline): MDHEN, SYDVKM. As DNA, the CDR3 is TGTGCCAGCAGGTATGGGACAGGGGCTAGGAATGAGCAGTTCTTC. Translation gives CASRYGTGARNEQFF.

CDR3 sequence reads: CASAKAGGRSYEQYF. In DNA form, the CDR3 reads TGTGCCAGCGCAAAAGCGGGCGGGAGAAGCTACGAGCAGTACTTC. The V call is TRBV14, the J call TRBJ2-7; TRBD2 agrees at 7 bases. This CDR3 has 15 amino acids. The germline gives CDR1 SGHDN, CDR2 FVKESK. V shed 8 bases and J 3 bases; nucleotides not matched to a gene: 13. Full variable domain (remainder filled in from reference TRBV14 and TRBJ2-7): EAGVTQFPSHSVIEKGQTVTLRCDPISGHDNLYWYRRVMGKEIKFLLHFVKESKQDESGMPNNRFLAERTGGTYSTLKVQPAELEDSGVYFCASAKAGGRSYEQYFGPGTRLTVT.

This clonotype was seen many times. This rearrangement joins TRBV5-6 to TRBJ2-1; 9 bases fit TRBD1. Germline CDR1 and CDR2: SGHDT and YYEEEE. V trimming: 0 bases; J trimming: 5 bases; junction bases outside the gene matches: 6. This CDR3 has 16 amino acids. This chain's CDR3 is CASSLEEQGANNEQFF. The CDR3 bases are TGTGCCAGCAGCTTGGAGGAACAGGGGGCAAACAATGAGCAGTTCTTC. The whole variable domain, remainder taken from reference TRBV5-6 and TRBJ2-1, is DAGVTQSPTHLIKTRGQQVTLRCSPKSGHDTVSWYQQALGQGPQFIFQYYEEEERQRGNFPDRFSGHQFPNYSSELNVNALLLGDSALYLCASSLEEQGANNEQFFGPGTRLTVL.

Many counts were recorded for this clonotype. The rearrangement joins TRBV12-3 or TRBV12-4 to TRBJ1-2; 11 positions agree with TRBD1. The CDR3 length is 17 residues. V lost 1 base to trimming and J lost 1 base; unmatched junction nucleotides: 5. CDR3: CASSLGTGGPVNYGYTF. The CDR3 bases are TGTGCCAGCAGTTTAGGGACAGGGGGCCCGGTTAACTATGGCTACACCTTC.

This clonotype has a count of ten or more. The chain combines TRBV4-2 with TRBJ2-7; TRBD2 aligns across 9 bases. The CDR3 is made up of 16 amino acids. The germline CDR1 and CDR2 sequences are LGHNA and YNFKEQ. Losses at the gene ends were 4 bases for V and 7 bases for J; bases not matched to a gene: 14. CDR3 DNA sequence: TGTGCCAGCAGCCGGGAACGACTAGCGGACTCTCGGGAGCAGTACTTC. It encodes CASSRERLADSREQYF.

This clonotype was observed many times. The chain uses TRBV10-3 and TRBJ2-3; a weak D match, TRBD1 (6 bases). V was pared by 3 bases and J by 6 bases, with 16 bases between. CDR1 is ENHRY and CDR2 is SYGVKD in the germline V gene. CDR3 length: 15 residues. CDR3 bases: TGTGCCATCAGTGATTCCAGGACAGAAGGTGATACGCAGTATTTT. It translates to CAISDSRTEGDTQYF.

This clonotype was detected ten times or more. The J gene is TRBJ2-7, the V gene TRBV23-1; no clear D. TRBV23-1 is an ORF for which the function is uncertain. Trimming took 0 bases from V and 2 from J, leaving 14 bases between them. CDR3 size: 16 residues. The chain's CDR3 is CASSQSGPHSTYEQYF. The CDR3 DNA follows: TGCGCCAGCAGTCAATCGGGTCCCCACAGCACCTACGAGCAGTACTTC.

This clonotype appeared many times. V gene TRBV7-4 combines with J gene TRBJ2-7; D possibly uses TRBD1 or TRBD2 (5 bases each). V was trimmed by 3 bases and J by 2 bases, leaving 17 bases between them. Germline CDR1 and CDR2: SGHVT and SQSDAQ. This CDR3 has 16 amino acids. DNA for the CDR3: TGTGCCAGCAGCTTTATGGGGGACGGTGAGGCCTACGAGCAGTACTTC. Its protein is CASSFMGDGEAYEQYF.

The DNA of the CDR3 is TGTGCCAGCAGTTTAGCCCTAGCGGGAGGTGGCGGGTTCTTC. It codes for CASSLALAGGGGFF. J is TRBJ2-1 and V is TRBV28, with TRBD2 matching over 11 bases. The CDR3 sequence is 14 residues long. Looked up from germline, CDR1 is MDHEN and CDR2 is SYDVKM. Trimming took 2 bases from V and 15 from J; bases not matched to a gene: 9. Full variable domain (missing parts from reference TRBV28 and TRBJ2-1): DVKVTQSSRYLVKRTGEKVFLECVQDMDHENMFWYRQDPGLGLRLIYFSYDVKMKEKGDIPEGYSVSREKKERFSLILESASTNQTSMYLCASSLALAGGGGFFGPGTRLTVL.

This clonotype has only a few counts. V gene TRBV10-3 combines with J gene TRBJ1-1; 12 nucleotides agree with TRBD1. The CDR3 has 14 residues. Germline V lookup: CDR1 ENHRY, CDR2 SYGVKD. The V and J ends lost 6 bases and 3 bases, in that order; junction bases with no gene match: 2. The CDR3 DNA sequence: TGTGCCATCAGGGGGACAGGGGGCGACACTGAAGCTTTCTTT. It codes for CAIRGTGGDTEAFF.